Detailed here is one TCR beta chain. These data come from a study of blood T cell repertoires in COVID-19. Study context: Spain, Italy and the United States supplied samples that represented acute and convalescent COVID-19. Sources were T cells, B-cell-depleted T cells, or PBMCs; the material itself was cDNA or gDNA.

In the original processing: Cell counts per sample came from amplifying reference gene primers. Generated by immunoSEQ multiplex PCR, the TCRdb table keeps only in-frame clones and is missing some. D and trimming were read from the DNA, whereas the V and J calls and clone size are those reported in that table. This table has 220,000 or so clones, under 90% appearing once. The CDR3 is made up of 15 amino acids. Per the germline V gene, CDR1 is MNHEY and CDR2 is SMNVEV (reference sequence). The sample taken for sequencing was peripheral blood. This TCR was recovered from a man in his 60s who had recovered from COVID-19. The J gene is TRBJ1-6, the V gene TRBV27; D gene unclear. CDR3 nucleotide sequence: TGTGTACTAGACATCCCCGGGATCTATAATTCACCCCTCCACTTT. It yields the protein CVLDIPGIYNSPLHF.